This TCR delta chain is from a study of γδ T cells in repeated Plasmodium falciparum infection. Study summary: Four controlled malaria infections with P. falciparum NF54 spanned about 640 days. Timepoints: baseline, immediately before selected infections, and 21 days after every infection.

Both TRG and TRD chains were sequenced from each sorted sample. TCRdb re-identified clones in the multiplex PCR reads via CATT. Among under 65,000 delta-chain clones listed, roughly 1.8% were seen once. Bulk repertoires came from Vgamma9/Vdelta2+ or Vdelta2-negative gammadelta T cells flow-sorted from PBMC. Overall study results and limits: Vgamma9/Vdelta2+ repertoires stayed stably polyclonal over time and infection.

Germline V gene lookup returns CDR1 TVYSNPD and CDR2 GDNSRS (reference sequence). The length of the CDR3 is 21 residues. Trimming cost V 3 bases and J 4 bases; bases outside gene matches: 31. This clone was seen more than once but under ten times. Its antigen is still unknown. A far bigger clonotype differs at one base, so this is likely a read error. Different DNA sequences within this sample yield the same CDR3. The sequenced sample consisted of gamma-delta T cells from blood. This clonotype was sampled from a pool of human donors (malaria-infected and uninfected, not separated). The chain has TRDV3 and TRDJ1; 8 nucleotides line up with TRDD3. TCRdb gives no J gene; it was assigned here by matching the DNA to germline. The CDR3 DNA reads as TGTGCCTTCAGGAAACAACTTCTCTTGTTCGCTGGGGGAGAGGGATTCGATAAACTCATCTTT. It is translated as CAFRKQLLLFAGGEGFDKLIF.